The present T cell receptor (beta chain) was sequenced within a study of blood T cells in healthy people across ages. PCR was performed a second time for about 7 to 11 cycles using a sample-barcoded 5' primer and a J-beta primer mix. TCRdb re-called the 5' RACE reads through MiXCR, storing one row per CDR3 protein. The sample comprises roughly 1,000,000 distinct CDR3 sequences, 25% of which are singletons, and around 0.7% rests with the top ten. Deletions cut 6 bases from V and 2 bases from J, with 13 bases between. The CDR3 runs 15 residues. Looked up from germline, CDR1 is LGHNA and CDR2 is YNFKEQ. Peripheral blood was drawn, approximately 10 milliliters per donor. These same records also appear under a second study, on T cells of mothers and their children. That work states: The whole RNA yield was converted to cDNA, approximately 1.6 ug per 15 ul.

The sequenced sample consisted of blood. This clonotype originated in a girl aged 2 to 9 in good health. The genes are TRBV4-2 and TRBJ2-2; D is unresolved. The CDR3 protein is CASRSGWGNTGELFF. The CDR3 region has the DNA TGTGCCAGCAGAAGTGGATGGGGAAACACCGGGGAGCTGTTTTTT.